The next 13 T cell receptor beta chains were all read from a single sample in a study of beta chain features in type 1 diabetes. Study results and limitations: TCRB CDR3s from Type 1 diabetes patients were moderately but significantly shorter in all four CD4+ subsets.

These TCRs' antigens remain unknown. The authors reverse transcribed all of the isolated RNA, so sequencing captured expressed TCRB transcripts. The data were produced by immunoSEQ multiplex PCR, yet TCRdb's version contains in-frame clones alone and is incomplete. The sample lists fewer than 450,000 clones; about 13% were seen once. The sequenced material came from naive CD4+ T cells from blood. These receptors were obtained from a woman under 30 with type 1 diabetes.

This clone was seen a few times. The chain uses TRBV18 and TRBJ1-5; 8 bases line up with TRBD1. The CDR3 length is 15 residues. Germline V gene lookup returns CDR1 KGHSH and CDR2 LQKENI. V was pared by 2 bases and J by 6 bases, with 6 bases of the junction left unmatched. CDR3 sequence (DNA): TGTGCCAGCTCACCAGGGACAGGAATGACTCAGCCCCAGCATTTT. This codes for CASSPGTGMTQPQHF.

The chain joins TRBV5-4 to TRBJ2-5; perhaps TRBD2 as D (6 bases). This CDR3 has 14 residues. The V and J ends lost 6 bases and 5 bases respectively, with 17 bases between them. Germline loops: CDR1 SGHNT, CDR2 YYREEE (reference sequence). The CDR3 DNA sequence: TGTGCCAGCAACCCACGGGGGAGTGGGGAGACCCAGTACTTC. Its translation: CASNPRGSGETQYF.

The V call is TRBV29-1, the J call TRBJ1-2; D is undetermined. CDR3 size: 12 residues. V was trimmed by 3 bases and J by 6 bases, leaving 11 bases between them. CDR1 and CDR2 (germline): SQVTM, ANQGSEA. The CDR3 DNA is TGCAGCGTTGAGTCCGGGGATCATGGCTACACCTTC. This sequence encodes CSVESGDHGYTF.

This clone was seen more than once but under ten times. The chain recombines TRBV11-2 with TRBJ2-1; 8 positions agree with TRBD2. Trimming removed 5 bases from V and 4 bases from J; junction bases left unmatched: 10. Per germline, CDR1 SGHAT and CDR2 FQNNGV. The CDR3 loop spans 16 amino acids. The CDR3 loop reads CASSPIAGRSYNEQFF. The CDR3 coding sequence is TGTGCCAGCAGCCCTATAGCGGGAAGATCGTACAATGAGCAGTTCTTC.

This clone has a handful of counts. The chain has TRBV28 and TRBJ2-1; D is possibly TRBD1 (6 bases). The CDR3 consists of 15 residues. Germline CDR1 MDHEN, CDR2 SYDVKM. The V gene lost 5 bases and the J gene lost 0 bases, with 11 bases spanning the gap. The CDR3 sequence is CASSRTVLSYNEQFF. CDR3 nucleotides: TGTGCCAGCAGTCGGACAGTTCTCTCCTACAATGAGCAGTTCTTC.

This clone was detected a few times. This chain connects TRBV28 to TRBJ2-7; D gene uncertain. The V end lost 10 bases, the J end lost 0 bases, and 7 bases lay between the germline ends. The CDR3 is 11 residues long. The germline V gene has CDR1 MDHEN and CDR2 SYDVKM. As DNA, the CDR3 is TGTGCCACCCAGGTCTCCTACGAGCAGTACTTC. Residues: CATQVSYEQYF.

This clone was counted between two and nine times. This chain uses TRBV9 with TRBJ2-3; TRBD2 matches 12 bases. Germline lookup yields CDR1 SGDLS and CDR2 YYNGEE. The trim removed 4 bases at V and 7 bases at J, leaving 7 bases unmatched. This CDR3 has 15 amino acids. The CDR3 DNA sequence: TGTGCCAGCAGCCCACGGACTAGCGGGACAAATACGCAGTATTTT. Residues: CASSPRTSGTNTQYF.

This clone occurred a few times. The V and J genes are TRBV28 and TRBJ2-1; the match to TRBD1 covers 11 bases. The germline V gene has CDR1 MDHEN and CDR2 SYDVKM. CDR3 length: 16 amino acids. The J segment lost 5 bases and the V segment lost 4 bases, leaving 7 bases of the junction unmatched. DNA for the CDR3: TGTGCCAGCAGTTCAGGACAGGGGGCTTGGAACAATGAGCAGTTCTTC. It is translated as CASSSGQGAWNNEQFF. Using reference TRBV28 and TRBJ2-1 for the parts outside the CDR3, the full variable domain is DVKVTQSSRYLVKRTGEKVFLECVQDMDHENMFWYRQDPGLGLRLIYFSYDVKMKEKGDIPEGYSVSREKKERFSLILESASTNQTSMYLCASSSGQGAWNNEQFFGPGTRLTVL.

This clone was seen a few times. The sample has other DNA sequences that encode this CDR3 too. The chain has TRBV2 and TRBJ2-1, with 7 bases lining up with TRBD1. The V segment lost 6 bases and the J segment 7 bases; nucleotides outside the gene matches: 3. The CDR3 sequence is 12 residues long. Germline CDR1 is SNHLY and CDR2 is FYNNEI. The CDR3 protein is CASSPQGNEQFF. DNA of the CDR3: TGTGCCAGCAGCCCACAGGGGAATGAGCAGTTCTTC.

This clone has a handful of counts. The rearrangement links TRBV5-4 to TRBJ2-1; 10 nucleotides align to TRBD2. The CDR3 sequence is 15 residues long. Germline assignment: CDR1 SGHNT and CDR2 YYREEE (reference sequence). V dropped 4 bases and J dropped 5; count of bases not matched to a gene: 6. CDR3: CASSRTSGTDNEQFF. Here the CDR3 DNA reads TGTGCCAGCAGCAGGACTAGCGGAACCGACAATGAGCAGTTCTTC. The variable domain in full, with the rest retrieved from reference TRBV5-4 and TRBJ2-1, is ETGVTQSPTHLIKTRGQQVTLRCSSQSGHNTVSWYQQALGQGPQFIFQYYREEENGRGNFPPRFSGLQFPNYSSELNVNALELDDSALYLCASSRTSGTDNEQFFGPGTRLTVL.

This clone was counted a few times. The chain employs TRBV19 and TRBJ1-4; D might be TRBD1 (5 bases). Trimming took off 6 bases at V and 3 bases at J, with 17 bases between the two ends. The CDR3 extends over 16 amino acids. Germline lookup yields CDR1 LNHDA and CDR2 SQIVND (reference sequence). The CDR3 protein is CASSDQRQPSNEKLFF. The CDR3 DNA reads TGTGCCAGTAGCGACCAAAGACAGCCATCTAATGAAAAACTGTTTTTT.

This chain uses TRBV5-1 with TRBJ1-1; no clear D gene. V lost 0 bases, J lost 4 bases, and 10 bases lay in between. In germline, CDR1 is SGHRS, CDR2 YFSETQ. The CDR3 totals 14 residues. The CDR3 sequence: CASSLAIGSTEAFF. The DNA for the CDR3 is TGCGCCAGCAGCTTGGCCATAGGGAGCACTGAAGCTTTCTTT.

This clone was counted only a few times. This rearrangement joins TRBV4-1 to TRBJ2-6; 8 nucleotides line up with TRBD1. The CDR3 extends over 17 amino acids. V was pared by 4 bases and J by 0 bases, with 5 bases of the junction left unmatched. Germline lookup yields CDR1 MGHRA and CDR2 YSYEKL. The CDR3 sequence: CASSPGQAASGANVLTF. As DNA, the CDR3 is TGCGCCAGCAGCCCGGGACAGGCAGCCTCTGGGGCCAACGTCCTGACTTTC.